The entry that follows covers one TCR beta chain sequence. Its antigen is still unknown. Time point indicated: pre-treatment sample, taken before nivolumab and TIL therapy. The data stem from a study of TIL therapy for anti-PD-1-resistant metastatic lung cancer. The overall study: Most patients had lung adenocarcinoma; a handful of tumors were EGFR-mutant, two ALK-rearranged; half smoked currently or formerly. Tumors carried a median about 1.5 non-synonymous mutations per megabase.

The CDR3 is made up of 14 amino acids. V gave up 9 bases and J gave up 7 bases; unmatched junction bases: 12. Per germline, CDR1 MGHDK and CDR2 SYGVNS. The libraries were made with immunoSEQ v3. Libraries were sequenced to 2 million to 2.5 million read pairs (survey) or roughly 4.5-6 million (deep). The table came from immunoSEQ multiplex PCR; TCRdb's copy has only in-frame clones and leaves some out. The sample contains tens of thousands of clones, 70% to 85% of which appear only once. General study results and limits: After infusion, TIL clonotypes partly replaced peripheral T cells and declined over months.

V gene TRBV25-1 combines with J gene TRBJ2-5; 9 nucleotides match TRBD2. The sequence derives from a woman between 25 and 80 years old with non-small cell lung cancer. The sample in question was blood, obtained at baseline. The CDR3 here is CASNVAGGGGTQYF. CDR3 nucleotide sequence: TGTGCCAGTAATGTGGCAGGCGGGGGGGGGACCCAGTACTTC.